A single sample gave rise to the 14 T cell receptor beta chains below, sequenced in a study of blood T cell repertoires in COVID-19. Measured with immunoSEQ multiplex PCR; TCRdb has only the in-frame clones, and not every one. Of more than 80,000 clones in the sample, 80% to 95% were seen once. Sequences were obtained from peripheral blood. The source is a man aged 18-30 years with COVID-19, enrolled during active disease.

This chain links TRBV6-2 or TRBV6-3 with TRBJ1-1; weak D call: TRBD1 (6 bases). With 6 bases removed from V and 2 bases from J, the gap between germline ends came to 16 bases. The CDR3 is made up of 15 amino acids. CDR1 is MNHEY, CDR2 SVGEGT, per germline. In DNA, the CDR3 is TGTGCCAGCAGCCTAACTTACAGGGCCAACACTGAAGCTTTCTTT. It yields the protein CASSLTYRANTEAFF.

The chain is built from TRBV28 and TRBJ1-1; 7 positions match TRBD1. The CDR3 runs 17 residues. With 3 bases clipped from V and 1 base from J, the junction kept 11 bases outside the gene matches. Germline V gene lookup returns CDR1 MDHEN and CDR2 SYDVKM. The CDR3 coding sequence is TGTGCCAGCAGTTTTCAGGGGGTAGGCGATGGGAACACTGAAGCTTTCTTT. Encoded protein: CASSFQGVGDGNTEAFF.

This clone came up a few times. The V gene is TRBV14, the J gene TRBJ2-1; 8 nucleotides match TRBD2. The CDR3 runs 16 residues. The germline V gene has CDR1 SGHDN and CDR2 FVKESK. The V gene end was trimmed by 1 base and the J gene end by 2 bases; junction bases not matched to a gene: 4. CDR3 coding DNA: TGTGCCAGCAGCCAAGCGCCGGGACTAGCCTACAATGAGCAGTTCTTC. Amino acid sequence: CASSQAPGLAYNEQFF.

The V and J genes are TRBV4-2 and TRBJ2-2, with 10 bases lining up with TRBD1. V dropped 4 bases and J dropped 3; count of bases not matched to a gene: 8. The CDR3 totals 17 residues. CDR1 is LGHNA, CDR2 YNFKEQ, per germline. DNA for the CDR3: TGTGCCAGCAGCCTACCGGGACAGGGGACGGACACCGGGGAGCTGTTTTTT. It encodes CASSLPGQGTDTGELFF.

This rearrangement joins TRBV6-5 to TRBJ2-2; TRBD1 aligns across 9 bases. The V segment lost 5 bases and the J segment 5 bases; nucleotides outside the gene matches: 6. CDR1 is MNHEY, CDR2 SVGAGI, per germline. This CDR3 spans 15 amino acids. The CDR3 reads CASSPGTGRTGELFF. DNA of the CDR3: TGTGCCAGCAGTCCCGGGACAGGGAGAACCGGGGAGCTGTTTTTT.

V gene TRBV18 combines with J gene TRBJ2-7; 7 bases are a match to TRBD2. The V gene's germline CDR1 is KGHSH and CDR2 LQKENI. The ends lost 10 bases at V and 1 base at J; junction bases unmatched: 10. This CDR3 comprises 14 residues. The CDR3 sequence: CATRPGGRSYEQYF. CDR3 bases: TGTGCCACCAGACCGGGGGGTCGATCCTACGAGCAGTACTTC.

Written as DNA, the CDR3 is TGTGCCAGCAGCTCCGCTAGCGGGAGGAGGACCTACGAGCAGTACTTC. Protein sequence: CASSSASGRRTYEQYF. The chain is built from TRBV11-2 and TRBJ2-7, with TRBD2 matching over 11 bases. There are 16 residues in the CDR3. CDR1 is SGHAT and CDR2 is FQNNGV in the germline V gene. V trimming: 4 bases; J trimming: 2 bases; junction bases outside the gene matches: 7.

This chain joins TRBV7-9 and TRBJ2-7; 9 bases line up with TRBD1. This CDR3 comprises 16 residues. The V segment lost 5 bases and the J segment 2 bases; nucleotides outside the gene matches: 10. Germline V CDR1 and CDR2: SEHNR, FQNEAQ (reference sequence). CDR3 sequence: CASSTPVQGATYEQYF. The DNA of the CDR3 is TGTGCCAGCAGCACGCCAGTACAGGGGGCTACCTACGAGCAGTACTTC.

The V call is TRBV11-2, the J call TRBJ2-7; 7 nucleotides line up with TRBD1. The CDR3 totals 15 residues. V shed 2 bases and J 2 bases; nucleotides not matched to a gene: 6. CDR1 SGHAT and CDR2 FQNNGV come from the germline V gene. The CDR3 DNA is TGTGCCAGCAGCTTATGGGACAGTGATACCTACGAGCAGTACTTC. Amino acid sequence: CASSLWDSDTYEQYF.

The CDR3 DNA sequence: TGTGCCAGCAGTACAGGGACCAACCCCTACGAGCAGTACTTC. It codes for CASSTGTNPYEQYF. The chain couples TRBV5-6 to TRBJ2-7; D might be TRBD1 (6 bases). CDR3 size: 14 residues. Trimming stripped 5 bases from V and 2 bases from J, with 14 bases between. CDR1 is SGHDT, CDR2 YYEEEE, per germline.

The gene calls are TRBV6-1 and TRBJ2-7, with 8 positions matching TRBD1. The CDR3 runs 16 residues. Per germline, CDR1 MNHNS and CDR2 SASEGT. V was clipped by 0 bases and J by 0 bases; unmatched bases: 4. CDR3 coding DNA: TGTGCCAGCAGTGAAGCGCTTCAGGGGGCCTCCTACGAGCAGTACTTC. Translating gives CASSEALQGASYEQYF.

The V and J genes are TRBV24-1 and TRBJ2-1; 10 nucleotides agree with TRBD2. Germline V lookup: CDR1 KGHDR, CDR2 SFDVKD. The ends lost 3 bases at V and 4 bases at J; junction bases unmatched: 8. The length of the CDR3 is 17 residues. The chain's CDR3 is CATSDRHASGSYNEQFF. CDR3 in DNA: TGTGCCACCAGTGATCGCCATGCTAGCGGGAGTTACAATGAGCAGTTCTTC.

The chain recombines TRBV19 with TRBJ2-7; D gene uncertain. Trimming took 2 bases from V and 3 from J, leaving 11 bases between them. The CDR3 covers 14 residues. CDR1 is LNHDA, CDR2 SQIVND, per germline (reference sequence). The CDR3 is CASSISVEIYEQYF. CDR3 in DNA: TGTGCCAGTAGTATATCCGTGGAGATCTACGAGCAGTACTTC.

The chain joins TRBV10-3 to TRBJ2-1; 10 nucleotides agree with TRBD2. V was pared by 11 bases and J by 6 bases, with 10 bases of the junction left unmatched. CDR3 length: 14 amino acids. CDR1 and CDR2 from the germline V gene are ENHRY and SYGVKD. CDR3 sequence: CAVRAQREGNEQFF. In nucleotides, the CDR3 is TGTGCCGTGCGAGCCCAGCGGGAGGGCAATGAGCAGTTCTTC.